The source of this T cell receptor beta chain is a study of T cells after yellow fever vaccination. The sample holds one count of this clonotype. Each CDR3 protein is one row after TCRdb ran MiXCR on the 5' RACE reads. In the table there are over 65,000 distinct CDR3 sequences, more than 10% of which are singletons. Study outcomes and limitations: The booster saw the reappearance of most primary-vaccination clones (approximately 97% CD4, 80% to 90% CD8).

The sequence was obtained from a man aged 18 to 35 who received the YFV17D yellow fever vaccine. Specimen: CD8+ T cells not binding an NS4B(214-222) dextramer, sorted from PBMCs, collected around 3 weeks after the first yellow fever vaccination.

DNA of the CDR3: TGTGCCAGCAGTGATCTGGGCCCGGGGGCCAACGTCCTGACTTTC. Translated: CASSDLGPGANVLTF. V gene TRBV2 combines with J gene TRBJ2-6; D uncertain. The CDR3 runs to 15 residues. Germline CDR1 is SNHLY and CDR2 is FYNNEI. Trimming took off 3 bases at V and 4 bases at J, with 10 bases between the two ends.